A selection of T cell receptor beta chains follows, all from one sample in a study of spatial heterogeneity in lung cancer. TCRdb reanalysed the 5' RACE reads using MiXCR and keeps one entry per CDR3 protein. The table has roughly 13,000 distinct CDR3 sequences, 3% to 4.5% seen once; the top ten hold less than 50%. The source was PBMCs, collected at surgery. Receptor source: a male donor with early-stage non-small cell lung cancer. The CDR3 runs from the conserved cysteine through the conserved F or W. D genes are given only for firm matches. Rows may omit the clone size; those that give it use once, few, many or a size class.

J gene,V gene,D gene,clone size,CDR3 length,CDR3 protein,CDR3 DNA
TRBJ2-4,TRBV28,-,medium-sized,15,CASTWSGDPKNIQYF,TGTGCCAGCACATGGTCAGGGGATCCCAAAAACATTCAGTACTTC
TRBJ2-7,TRBV4-3,-,many,15,CASSRSLEDIEEQYF,TGCGCCAGCAGCCGATCATTAGAGGACATTGAGGAGCAGTACTTC
TRBJ2-5,TRBV18,-,many,14,CASSDPDVKETQYF,TGTGCCAGCTCAGACCCCGACGTGAAAGAGACCCAGTACTTC
TRBJ1-1,TRBV7-9,-,many,13,CASSHGTENEAFF,TGTGCCAGCAGCCACGGGACCGAGAATGAAGCTTTCTTT
TRBJ2-1,TRBV3-1,-,-,16,CASSHWDGRSYNEQFF,TGTGCCAGCAGCCATTGGGACGGTCGCTCCTACAATGAGCAGTTCTTC
TRBJ2-3,TRBV28,-,many,14,CASSPPRGVDTQYF,TGTGCCAGCAGTCCCCCCAGGGGTGTTGATACGCAGTATTTT
TRBJ2-3,TRBV5-1,TRBD1,many,17,CASSRRPGQGFTDTQYF,TGCGCCAGCAGCCGTCGCCCGGGACAGGGATTCACAGATACGCAGTATTTT
TRBJ2-5,TRBV18,-,many,17,CASSPPRSGLATETQYF,TGTGCCAGCTCACCACCCCGATCGGGTCTAGCGACAGAGACCCAGTACTTC
TRBJ2-3,TRBV7-2,TRBD2,many,14,CASSPQREADTQYF,TGTGCCAGCAGCCCCCAGCGGGAGGCAGATACGCAGTATTTT
TRBJ2-3,TRBV7-2,-,many,12,CASSPRTDTQYF,TGTGCCAGCAGCCCCCGGACGGATACGCAGTATTTT
TRBJ1-4,TRBV7-2,-,many,15,CASSPRSSGIEKLFF,TGTGCCAGCAGCCCTCGCTCCTCCGGGATTGAAAAACTGTTTTTT
TRBJ2-7,TRBV6-5,TRBD2,many,16,CASSPRGLAFSYEQYF,TGTGCCAGCAGTCCCAGGGGACTAGCGTTCTCCTACGAGCAGTACTTC
TRBJ2-5,TRBV7-2,-,-,14,CASSLVLRQGDQYF,TGTGCCAGCAGCTTAGTACTGCGGCAGGGCGACCAGTACTTC
TRBJ2-7,TRBV20-1,TRBD1,many,14,CSARDGTGPYEQYF,TGCAGTGCTAGAGATGGGACAGGGCCCTACGAGCAGTACTTC